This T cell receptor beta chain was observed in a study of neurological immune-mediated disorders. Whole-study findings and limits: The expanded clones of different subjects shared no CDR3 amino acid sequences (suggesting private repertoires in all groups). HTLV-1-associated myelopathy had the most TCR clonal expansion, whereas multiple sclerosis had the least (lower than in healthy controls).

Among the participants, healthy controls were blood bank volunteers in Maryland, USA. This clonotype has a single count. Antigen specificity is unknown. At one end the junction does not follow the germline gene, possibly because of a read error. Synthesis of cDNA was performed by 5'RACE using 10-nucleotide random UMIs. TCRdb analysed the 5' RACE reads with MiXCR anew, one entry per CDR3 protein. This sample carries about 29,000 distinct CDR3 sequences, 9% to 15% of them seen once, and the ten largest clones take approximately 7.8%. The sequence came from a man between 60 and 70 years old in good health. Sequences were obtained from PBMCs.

The CDR3 reads CASSLGLGQRQPQHF. In nucleotides, the CDR3 is TGCGCCAGCAGCTTGGGCCTGGGACAAAGACAGCCACAGCATTTT. The gene calls are TRBV5-1 and TRBJ1-5; a possible D gene is TRBD1 (6 bases). This CDR3 is built from 15 residues. Germline V lookup: CDR1 SGHRS, CDR2 YFSETQ.